The next 27 T cell receptor beta chains were all read from a single sample in a study of T cell responses to AZD1222 COVID-19 vaccine. Libraries were prepared by immunoSEQ multiplex PCR; TCRdb keeps only in-frame clonotypes and omits some of them. Of 90,000 or so clones in the sample, about 90% are singletons; the top ten hold 15% to 20%. The sample consisted of peripheral blood, taken on day 0 of AZD1222 vaccination. The receptors originated from an adult in good health.

This sequence joins TRBV10-1 and TRBJ2-7, with D perhaps TRBD2 (6 bases). The CDR3 runs to 15 residues. V was pared by 3 bases and J by 7 bases, with 19 bases between. The germline V gene encodes CDR1 WNHNN and CDR2 SYGVQD (reference sequence). The chain's CDR3 is CASSELTENAGEQYF. CDR3 sequence (DNA): TGCGCCAGCAGTGAACTAACTGAAAACGCGGGGGAGCAGTACTTC.

The rearrangement uses TRBV19 and TRBJ1-2; maybe TRBD1 (5 bases). Germline V CDR1 and CDR2: LNHDA, SQIVND (reference sequence). The V gene lost 3 bases and the J gene lost 1 base, with 6 bases spanning the gap. This CDR3 has 13 residues. CDR3 nucleotides: TGTGCCAGTAGTATTGACAGTAACTATGGCTACACCTTC. Protein: CASSIDSNYGYTF.

V is TRBV6-5 and J is TRBJ1-5; no clear D. The V gene's germline CDR1 is MNHEY and CDR2 SVGAGI. V lost 2 bases and J lost 7, with 6 bases in between. CDR3 length: 12 residues. CDR3 in DNA: TGTGCCAGCAGTTACAAAGAGCAGCCCCAGCATTTT. It yields the protein CASSYKEQPQHF.

The rearrangement joins TRBV30 to TRBJ2-7; 12 nucleotides match TRBD2. Trimming took 5 bases from V and 2 from J; bases not matched to a gene: 16. The CDR3 covers 18 residues. The germline CDR1 and CDR2 sequences are GTSNPN and SVGIG (reference sequence). CDR3 in DNA: TGTGCCTGGGGGTCTGCTCGGCTAGCGGGAGGGACCGCCTACGAGCAGTACTTC. It specifies CAWGSARLAGGTAYEQYF. Full variable domain (outside the CDR3, taken from reference TRBV30 and TRBJ2-7): SQTIHQWPATLVQPVGSPLSLECTVEGTSNPNLYWYRQAAGRGLQLLFYSVGIGQISSEVPQNLSASRPQDRQFILSSKKLLLSDSGFYLCAWGSARLAGGTAYEQYFGPGTRLTVT.

The V call is TRBV3-1 (or the pseudogene TRBV3-2), the J call TRBJ2-1, with 8 positions matching TRBD2. This CDR3 comprises 15 residues. V gave up 1 base and J gave up 7 bases; unmatched junction bases: 6. The germline V gene has CDR1 LGHDT and CDR2 YNNKEL (reference sequence). CDR3 residues: CASSQVGRARNEQFF. The CDR3 DNA reads as TGTGCCAGCAGCCAAGTCGGGAGGGCCCGGAATGAGCAGTTCTTC.

The V call is TRBV7-9, the J call TRBJ1-1; 7 bases fit TRBD1. Unmatched junction bases numbered 3, after V lost 1 base and J lost 1 base. This CDR3 spans 15 amino acids. CDR1 is SEHNR and CDR2 is FQNEAQ in the germline V gene (reference sequence). The CDR3 region has the DNA TGTGCCAGCAGCTTAGGAGACAGGGAGAACACTGAAGCTTTCTTT. As protein: CASSLGDRENTEAFF.

The chain is built from TRBV27 and TRBJ2-1; no reliable D call. The V gene's germline CDR1 is MNHEY and CDR2 SMNVEV (reference sequence). V was clipped by 5 bases and J by 5 bases, with 10 bases between them. The CDR3 spans 13 residues. The DNA of the CDR3 is TGTGCCAGCAGTCCGCGGCAGAACAATGAGCAGTTCTTC. As protein: CASSPRQNNEQFF.

The chain has TRBV7-9 and TRBJ1-3; D might be TRBD1 (5 bases). Germline loops: CDR1 SEHNR, CDR2 FQNEAQ (reference sequence). The length of the CDR3 is 13 residues. V was pared by 6 bases and J by 8 bases, with 14 bases between. The CDR3 nucleotides are TGTGCCAGCAGTCTAGATGGGGCGGACACCATATATTTT. Encoded protein: CASSLDGADTIYF. The variable domain in full, with the rest retrieved from reference TRBV7-9 and TRBJ1-3, is DTGVSQNPRHKITKRGQNVTFRCDPISEHNRLYWYRQTLGQGPEFLTYFQNEAQLEKSRLLSDRFSAERPKGSFSTLEIQRTEQGDSAMYLCASSLDGADTIYFGEGSWLTVV.

V and J are TRBV6-5 and TRBJ2-3; D possibly corresponds to TRBD2 (6 bases). V lost 2 bases and J lost 8, with 8 bases in between. The V gene's germline CDR1 is MNHEY and CDR2 SVGAGI. The CDR3 covers 12 residues. In nucleotides, the CDR3 is TGTGCCAGCAGTTACCGGGAGAGTACGCAGTATTTT. Translating gives CASSYRESTQYF.

The chain uses TRBV27 and TRBJ2-2, with 10 bases that match TRBD2. With V trimmed by 6 bases and J by 4 bases, 2 bases remained unmatched. The CDR3 consists of 14 residues. CDR1 is MNHEY and CDR2 is SMNVEV in the germline V gene (reference sequence). The CDR3 loop reads CASRGLATTGELFF. CDR3 nucleotide sequence: TGTGCCAGCAGGGGACTAGCGACCACCGGGGAGCTGTTTTTT.

The gene calls are TRBV9 and TRBJ1-2; TRBD1 matches at 11 bases. Trimming removed 0 bases from V and 8 bases from J; junction bases left unmatched: 3. This CDR3 spans 14 amino acids. The germline CDR1 and CDR2 sequences are SGDLS and YYNGEE. The CDR3 protein is CASSVGWTGGGYTF. DNA for the CDR3: TGTGCCAGCAGCGTAGGGTGGACAGGGGGCGGCTACACCTTC.

In this sample, this clone turned up a few times. This rearrangement joins TRBV13 to TRBJ2-1; D is uncertain. Trimming pared 2 bases from V and 4 bases from J, leaving 12 bases between. The CDR3 is made up of 15 amino acids. Germline lookup yields CDR1 PRHDT and CDR2 FYEKMQ (reference sequence). CDR3 nucleotide sequence: TGTGCCAGCAGCTTACGTACAGACTTTTACAATGAGCAGTTCTTC. It encodes CASSLRTDFYNEQFF. The full variable domain, completed using reference TRBV13 and TRBJ2-1, is AAGVIQSPRHLIKEKRETATLKCYPIPRHDTVYWYQQGPGQDPQFLISFYEKMQSDKGSIPDRFSAQQFSDYHSELNMSSLELGDSALYFCASSLRTDFYNEQFFGPGTRLTVL.

The chain uses TRBV19 and TRBJ1-2; D is unresolved. With 4 bases removed from V and 2 bases from J, the gap between germline ends came to 11 bases. This CDR3 comprises 14 residues. Germline CDR1 LNHDA, CDR2 SQIVND (reference sequence). The CDR3 DNA sequence: TGTGCCAGTAGTACGGGCCCGGTCAACTATGGCTACACCTTC. Translated, it gives CASSTGPVNYGYTF.

The CDR3 coding sequence is TGTGCCAGCAGCTTACAGGGGGCTTCGAACACCGGGGAGCTGTTTTTT. This encodes CASSLQGASNTGELFF. The chain recombines TRBV11-1 with TRBJ2-2; TRBD1 agrees at 8 bases. With 2 bases clipped from V and 0 bases from J, the junction kept 2 bases outside the gene matches. The CDR3 loop spans 16 amino acids. Germline CDR1 SGHAT, CDR2 FQDESV (reference sequence). The variable domain in full, with the rest retrieved from reference TRBV11-1 and TRBJ2-2, is EAEVAQSPRYKITEKSQAVAFWCDPISGHATLYWYRQILGQGPELLVQFQDESVVDDSQLPKDRFSAERLKGVDSTLKIQPAELGDSAMYLCASSLQGASNTGELFFGEGSRLTVL.

This chain joins TRBV12-5 and TRBJ1-1, with 8 bases identical to TRBD1. The CDR3 is 15 amino acids. Germline V gene data show CDR1 as LGHNT and CDR2 as FRNRAP. The V segment lost 5 bases and the J segment 3 bases; nucleotides outside the gene matches: 8. This CDR3 is CASGHRQGTDTEAFF. The DNA for the CDR3 is TGTGCTAGTGGTCATCGACAGGGGACGGACACTGAAGCTTTCTTT.

This rearrangement joins TRBV2 to TRBJ2-7; D not certain. This CDR3 has 13 amino acids. Germline V gives CDR1 SNHLY, CDR2 FYNNEI. V lost 3 bases to trimming and J lost 2 bases, with 8 bases between them. The CDR3 protein is CASSDVLPYEQYF. The CDR3, as DNA: TGTGCCAGCAGTGATGTCTTACCCTACGAGCAGTACTTC. The variable domain in full, completed from reference TRBV2 and TRBJ2-7, reads EPEVTQTPSHQVTQMGQEVILRCVPISNHLYFYWYRQILGQKVEFLVSFYNNEISEKSEIFDDQFSVERPDGSNFTLKIRSTKLEDSAMYFCASSDVLPYEQYFGPGTRLTVT.

This rearrangement joins TRBV25-1 to TRBJ1-1, with D possibly matching TRBD1 (5 bases). The germline V and J ends were trimmed by 1 base and 0 bases, with 9 bases remaining between them. This CDR3 has 15 residues. CDR1 is MGHDK and CDR2 is SYGVNS in the germline V gene. This chain's CDR3 is CASSESGTMNTEAFF. The CDR3 DNA reads as TGTGCCAGCAGTGAATCTGGGACTATGAACACTGAAGCTTTCTTT.

CDR3 sequence (DNA): TGTGCCAGCAGTCTGACAGGGACTAACTATGGCTACACCTTC. Translation gives CASSLTGTNYGYTF. The chain combines TRBV6-6 with TRBJ1-2; 7 bases are shared with TRBD1. The CDR3 has 14 residues. CDR1 and CDR2 from the germline V gene are MNHNY and SVGAGI (reference sequence). Germline trimming cut 5 bases from V and 0 bases from J; bases unmatched to any gene: 3.

The chain recombines TRBV27 with TRBJ1-3; TRBD1 agrees at 7 bases. There are 15 residues in the CDR3. V was pared by 0 bases and J by 3 bases, with 2 bases of the junction left unmatched. The germline CDR1 and CDR2 sequences are MNHEY and SMNVEV (reference sequence). DNA for the CDR3: TGTGCCAGCAGTTTATCAGGGACAGTTGGAAACACCATATATTTT. Translation: CASSLSGTVGNTIYF.

This chain links TRBV2 with TRBJ2-3, with 7 bases aligning to TRBD1. Unmatched junction bases numbered 7, after V lost 9 bases and J lost 1 base. The germline V gene encodes CDR1 SNHLY and CDR2 FYNNEI. CDR3 length: 14 residues. In nucleotides, the CDR3 is TGTGCCAGTTCGACAGGGTTCGGCACAGATACGCAGTATTTT. Its protein product is CASSTGFGTDTQYF.

The chain joins TRBV27 to TRBJ1-2; 10 nucleotides agree with TRBD1. Germline V lookup: CDR1 MNHEY, CDR2 SMNVEV (reference sequence). The CDR3 covers 17 residues. The trim removed 2 bases at V and 9 bases at J, leaving 15 bases unmatched. The CDR3 region has the DNA TGTGCCAGCAGTTTACACCCAAACGACAGGGGGCGAAGAAGCTACACCTTC. It encodes CASSLHPNDRGRRSYTF.

V is TRBV10-3 and J is TRBJ2-7; a weak D match, TRBD2 (6 bases). V gave up 2 bases and J gave up 7 bases, with 15 bases separating them. CDR1 ENHRY and CDR2 SYGVKD come from the germline V gene. The CDR3 runs to 14 residues. The CDR3 spells CAISEEGLLLEQYF. The DNA for the CDR3 is TGTGCCATCAGTGAGGAGGGACTCTTGCTGGAGCAGTACTTC.

J is TRBJ2-7 and V is TRBV5-4; possible D gene TRBD1, 6 bases. V gave up 0 bases and J gave up 0 bases, with 10 bases separating them. Germline values: CDR1 SGHNT, CDR2 YYREEE (reference sequence). The CDR3 has 15 amino acids. As DNA, the CDR3 is TGTGCCAGCAGCTTGGTCAGGGGTAGCTCCTACGAGCAGTACTTC. Protein sequence: CASSLVRGSSYEQYF.

The chain is built from TRBV6-5 and TRBJ1-1; perhaps TRBD1 as D (6 bases). The CDR3 covers 14 residues. Germline V gives CDR1 MNHEY, CDR2 SVGAGI. Trimming shortened V by 6 bases and J by 0 bases, and 11 bases separated the two germline ends. The CDR3 sequence is CASSADSMNTEAFF. CDR3 DNA sequence: TGTGCCAGCAGCGCGGACAGTATGAACACTGAAGCTTTCTTT.

The chain is built from TRBV15 and TRBJ2-1; D unclear. V lost 1 base and J 9 bases, leaving 7 bases between the germline ends. The CDR3 totals 12 residues. Germline loops: CDR1 LNHNV, CDR2 YYDKDF (reference sequence). The CDR3 sequence is CATSRGKREQFF. The CDR3 DNA is TGTGCCACCAGCAGAGGGAAGCGTGAGCAGTTCTTC.

V and J are TRBV6-1 and TRBJ1-1; a possible D gene is TRBD1 (5 bases). Germline CDR1 is MNHNS and CDR2 is SASEGT. Between the trimmed V and J ends, which lost 2 bases and 4 bases, there was a span of 8 bases. The CDR3 has 13 amino acids. The CDR3 DNA reads TGTGCCAGCAGTGAAAGGGGAGGCACTGAAGCTTTCTTT. This sequence encodes CASSERGGTEAFF.

The chain links TRBV7-2 to TRBJ2-3; D might be TRBD2 (7 bases). Germline CDR1 reads SGHTA; CDR2 reads FQGNSA. The CDR3 totals 15 residues. With 4 bases removed from V and 5 bases from J, the gap between germline ends came to 16 bases. Here the CDR3 reads CASSSYRGARDTQYF. The CDR3, as DNA: TGTGCCAGCAGCTCCTATCGGGGGGCAAGAGATACGCAGTATTTT.